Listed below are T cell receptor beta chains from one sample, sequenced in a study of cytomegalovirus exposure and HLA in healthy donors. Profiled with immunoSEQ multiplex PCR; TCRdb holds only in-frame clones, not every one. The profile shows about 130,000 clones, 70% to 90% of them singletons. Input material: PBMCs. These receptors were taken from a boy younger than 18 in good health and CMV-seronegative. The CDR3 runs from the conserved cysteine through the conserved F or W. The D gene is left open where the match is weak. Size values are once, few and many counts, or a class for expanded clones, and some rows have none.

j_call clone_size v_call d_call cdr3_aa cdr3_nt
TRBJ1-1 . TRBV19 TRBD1 CASSTDRGGTEAFF TGTGCCAGTAGTACCGACAGGGGAGGAACTGAAGCTTTCTTT
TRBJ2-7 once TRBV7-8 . CASSFTYEQYF TGTGCCAGCAGCTTTACCTACGAGCAGTACTTC
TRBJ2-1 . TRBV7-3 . CASSISGTTDNEQFF TGTGCCAGCAGCATATCCGGGACAACAGACAATGAGCAGTTCTTC
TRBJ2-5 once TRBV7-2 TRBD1 CASSPGQGGETQYF TGTGCCAGCAGCCCCGGACAGGGGGGGGAGACCCAGTACTTC
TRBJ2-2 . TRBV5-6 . CASSLMRDPTNTGELFF TGTGCCAGCAGCTTGATGCGGGATCCAACGAACACCGGGGAGCTGTTTTTT
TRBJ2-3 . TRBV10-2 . CASSERESTDTQYF TGCGCCAGCAGTGAGCGGGAGAGCACAGATACGCAGTATTTT
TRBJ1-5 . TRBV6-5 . CASSEGGVQPQHF TGTGCCAGCAGTGAAGGGGGGGTTCAGCCCCAGCATTTT
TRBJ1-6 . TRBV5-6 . CASSPTGFNSPLHF TGTGCCAGCAGCCCCACAGGGTTTAATTCACCCCTCCACTTT
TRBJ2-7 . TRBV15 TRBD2 CATSRDSWDYFYEQYF TGTGCCACCAGCAGAGATTCGTGGGACTACTTCTACGAGCAGTACTTC
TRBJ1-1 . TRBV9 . CASSSRVGNTEAFF TGTGCCAGCAGCTCGCGGGTCGGTAACACTGAAGCTTTCTTT
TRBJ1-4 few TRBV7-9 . CASSLGLATNEKLFF TGTGCCAGCAGCTTGGGACTTGCAACTAATGAAAAACTGTTTTTT
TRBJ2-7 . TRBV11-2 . CASSPSYEQYF TGTGCCAGCAGCCCATCCTACGAGCAGTACTTC
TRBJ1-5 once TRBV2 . CASRAWVGQPQHF TGTGCCAGCAGGGCGTGGGTCGGGCAGCCCCAGCATTTT
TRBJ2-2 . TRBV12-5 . CASGTGSSNTGELFF TGTGCTAGTGGTACCGGGTCTTCCAACACCGGGGAGCTGTTTTTT
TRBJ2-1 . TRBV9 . CASSVRTGSREQFF TGTGCCAGCAGCGTACGAACGGGAAGTCGAGAGCAGTTCTTC
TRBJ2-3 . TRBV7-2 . CASSFSSGRIITDTQYF TGTGCCAGCAGCTTTAGTAGTGGTCGAATAATCACAGATACGCAGTATTTT
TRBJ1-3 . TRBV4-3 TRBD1 CASSHTGVGNTIYF TGCGCCAGCAGCCACACAGGGGTTGGAAACACCATATATTTT
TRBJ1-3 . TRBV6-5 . CASSPSPGNTIYF TGTGCCAGCAGTCCCTCCCCTGGAAACACCATATATTTT
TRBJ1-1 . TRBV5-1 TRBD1 CASSNSGGNTEAFF TGCGCCAGCAGCAACTCAGGGGGCAACACTGAAGCTTTCTTT
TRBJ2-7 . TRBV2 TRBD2 CASSEPGLAGALPYEQYF TGTGCCAGCAGTGAACCTGGGCTAGCGGGGGCTCTACCCTACGAGCAGTACTTC
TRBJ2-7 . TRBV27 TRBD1 CASSIGTGGIYEQYF TGTGCCAGCAGCATCGGGACAGGAGGAATATACGAGCAGTACTTC
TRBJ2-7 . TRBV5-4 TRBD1 CASRQTGTGISGGQYF TGTGCCAGCAGGCAGACCGGGACAGGGATCTCGGGGGGGCAGTACTTC
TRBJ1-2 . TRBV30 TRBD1 CAWSVWQGAYGYTF TGTGCCTGGAGTGTATGGCAGGGGGCCTATGGCTACACCTTC
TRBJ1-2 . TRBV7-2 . CASSSGPPLLFYPF TGTGCCAGCAGCTCAGGGCCTCCCCTACTTTTCTACCCCTTC